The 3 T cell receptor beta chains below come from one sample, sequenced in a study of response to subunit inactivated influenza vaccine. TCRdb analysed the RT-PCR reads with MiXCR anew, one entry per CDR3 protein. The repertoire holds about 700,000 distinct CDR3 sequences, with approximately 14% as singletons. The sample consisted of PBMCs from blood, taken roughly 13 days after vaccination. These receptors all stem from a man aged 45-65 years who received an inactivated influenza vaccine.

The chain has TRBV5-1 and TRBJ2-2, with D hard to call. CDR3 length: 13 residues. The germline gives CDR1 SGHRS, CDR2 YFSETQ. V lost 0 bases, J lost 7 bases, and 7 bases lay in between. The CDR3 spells CASSLVPDGELFF. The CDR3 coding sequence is TGCGCCAGCAGCTTGGTGCCCGACGGGGAGCTGTTTTTT.

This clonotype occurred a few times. The CDR3 region is CASRRTVNTEAFF. CDR3 nucleotides: TGTGCCAGCAGAAGGACTGTGAACACTGAAGCTTTCTTT. This rearrangement joins TRBV6-1 to TRBJ1-1, with D uncertain. Per the germline V gene, CDR1 is MNHNS and CDR2 is SASEGT. The CDR3 spans 13 residues. V gave up 6 bases and J gave up 0 bases, with 8 bases separating them.

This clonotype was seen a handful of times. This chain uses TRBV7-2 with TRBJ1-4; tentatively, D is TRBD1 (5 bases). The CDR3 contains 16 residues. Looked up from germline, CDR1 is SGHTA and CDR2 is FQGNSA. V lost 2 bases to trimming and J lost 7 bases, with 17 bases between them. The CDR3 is CASSLQAGQGGEKLFF. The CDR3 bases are TGTGCCAGCAGCTTACAAGCAGGGCAGGGAGGTGAAAAACTGTTTTTT. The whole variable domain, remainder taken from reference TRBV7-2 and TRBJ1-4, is GAGVSQSPSNKVTEKGKDVELRCDPISGHTALYWYRQSLGQGLEFLIYFQGNSAPDKSGLPSDRFSAERTGGSVSTLTIQRTQQEDSAVYLCASSLQAGQGGEKLFFGSGTQLSVL.